This is a list of T cell receptor beta chains from one sample in a study of T cell responses to AZD1222 COVID-19 vaccine. Assay: immunoSEQ multiplex PCR; the TCRdb copy retains only in-frame clones and omits some. The sample holds 150,000 to 200,000 clones; approximately 94% are singletons and the top ten take 2.6%. The sequenced sample was peripheral blood, obtained on day 0 of AZD1222 vaccination. The source of these receptors is an adult in good health. CDR3s include the opening cysteine and the closing phenylalanine or tryptophan. Fields, in order: clone size, CDR3 length, J gene, V gene, CDR3 protein. The size field is filled for only some rows; it gives once, few, many or a size class.

>.|15|TRBJ1-2|TRBV19
CASTQNSGTAYGYTF
>.|18|TRBJ2-2|TRBV5-1
CASSWLGTSGGNTGELFF
>.|14|TRBJ1-3|TRBV3-1/TRBV3-2
CASSQDPRGNTIYF
>.|13|TRBJ1-1|TRBV7-8
CASSHNQGTEAFF
>.|14|TRBJ1-1|TRBV5-1
CASRLLTGVPEAFF
>.|15|TRBJ2-1|TRBV7-6
CASSLAGGPVNEQFF
>.|14|TRBJ2-7|TRBV6-5
CASRVDRSSYEQYF
>.|15|TRBJ2-2|TRBV2
CASSEVRGATGELFF
>.|17|TRBJ2-7|TRBV7-9
CASSPPGGALISYEQYF
>.|12|TRBJ2-7|TRBV6-1
CASSDKTYEQYF
>.|16|TRBJ2-7|TRBV5-1
CASSSRSGTGPYEQYF
>.|12|TRBJ2-3|TRBV19
CASSIEVDTQYF
>.|16|TRBJ2-2|TRBV9
CASSVGWAGNTGELFF
>.|15|TRBJ2-7|TRBV9
CASSVYPGNSYEQYF
>few|15|TRBJ1-5|TRBV19
CASSPPTGRIVPQHF
>.|13|TRBJ1-1|TRBV20-1
CSASSGFGTEAFF
>.|13|TRBJ2-1|TRBV24-1
CATSPGGDNEQFF
>.|15|TRBJ2-3|TRBV7-2
CASSPEGTSRDTQYF
>once|14|TRBJ2-7|TRBV19
CASRNGQATYEQYF
>.|14|TRBJ1-5|TRBV27
CATNSGSFNQPQHF
>.|14|TRBJ1-2|TRBV5-5
CASSGAGGAYGYTF
>.|17|TRBJ2-7|TRBV27
CASSLSNSGSYLYEQYF
>.|15|TRBJ1-1|TRBV3-1/TRBV3-2
CASSQMDRGNTEAFF
>.|12|TRBJ2-7|TRBV18
CASSPDSGEQYF
>.|13|TRBJ1-1|TRBV11-2
CASSSWDSYEAFF
>.|19|TRBJ2-1|TRBV6-6
CASSPPRGGPERSYNEQFF
>.|17|TRBJ2-7|TRBV18
CASSPGASGRPSYEQYF
>once|16|TRBJ2-7|TRBV7-9
CASSGGTSVPSYEQYF
>.|15|TRBJ2-3|TRBV6-6
CASSISGRESDTQYF
>.|20|TRBJ2-5|TRBV3-1/TRBV3-2
CASSQDRTSGRAKEWETQYF
>.|13|TRBJ2-7|TRBV5-6
CASSLRGLGEQYF
>.|14|TRBJ2-1|TRBV30
CAWSVGGSYNEQFF
>.|11|TRBJ2-5|TRBV20-1
CSARVGETQYF
>.|14|TRBJ1-1|TRBV7-9
CASSLAGGVTEAFF
>.|11|TRBJ2-3|TRBV9
CASRLTDTQYF
>.|16|TRBJ2-6|TRBV24-1
CATSDFNRAGANVLTF
>.|18|TRBJ2-5|TRBV3-1/TRBV3-2
CASSPQLAGGIKGETQYF
>.|15|TRBJ1-4|TRBV6-5
CASSYSFSGDEKLFF
>.|14|TRBJ2-1|TRBV7-2
CASSLGLAGGWPFF
>.|14|TRBJ1-1|TRBV6-5
CASSYTTYVTEAFF
>.|16|TRBJ2-3|TRBV29-1
CSAGLAGVVGTDTQYF
>.|16|TRBJ1-2|TRBV6-5
CASSYSGNRMYYGYTF
>.|15|TRBJ1-3|TRBV18
CASSDSESSGNTIYF
>.|18|TRBJ1-5|TRBV27
CASSSYALAESSNQPQHF